This T cell receptor (beta chain) stems from a study of early T cells in non-severe SARS-CoV-2 infection. Study findings and constraints: VDJdb matching favored anti-spike CD8 responses, missing private and CD4 specificities.

CDR1 is SGHRS, CDR2 YFSETQ, per germline. V lost 4 bases to trimming and J lost 6 bases; unmatched junction nucleotides: 8. This CDR3 is built from 16 residues. As for this clonotype: Its cognate antigen is unknown.

As part of library construction, unique molecular identifiers were attached to individual cDNA molecules. TCRdb used MiXCR to reprocess the 5' RACE reads, holding one entry per CDR3 protein. The table has around 20,000 distinct CDR3 sequences, 4% to 5.5% seen once; the top ten hold roughly 5.2%. This receptor was taken from an adult who was a healthcare worker with PCR-confirmed SARS-CoV-2 infection or an uninfected control (not recorded which). The sequencing sample was made of whole blood. The rearrangement joins TRBV5-1 to TRBJ2-2; 11 nucleotides match TRBD1. CDR3 sequence: CASSPQGQGDAGELFF. DNA of the CDR3: TGCGCCAGCAGCCCACAGGGACAGGGGGATGCCGGGGAGCTGTTTTTT.